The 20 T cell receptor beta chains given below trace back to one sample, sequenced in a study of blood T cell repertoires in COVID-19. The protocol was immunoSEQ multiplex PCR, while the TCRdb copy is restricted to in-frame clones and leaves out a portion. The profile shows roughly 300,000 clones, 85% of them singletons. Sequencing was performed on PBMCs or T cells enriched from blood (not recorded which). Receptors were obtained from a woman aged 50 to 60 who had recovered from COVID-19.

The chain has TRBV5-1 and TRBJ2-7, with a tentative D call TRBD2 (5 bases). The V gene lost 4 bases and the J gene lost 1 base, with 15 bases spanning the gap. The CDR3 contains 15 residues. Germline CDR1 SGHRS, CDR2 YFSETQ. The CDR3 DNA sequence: TGCGCCAGCAGCCAAAAGCGGAACAGATCCTACGAGCAGTACTTC. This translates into CASSQKRNRSYEQYF.

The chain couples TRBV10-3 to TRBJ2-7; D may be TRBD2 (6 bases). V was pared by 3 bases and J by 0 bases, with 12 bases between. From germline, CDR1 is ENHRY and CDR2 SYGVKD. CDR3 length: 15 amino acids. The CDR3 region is CAISDRSGPSYEQYF. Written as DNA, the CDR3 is TGTGCCATCAGTGATAGGAGCGGGCCCTCCTACGAGCAGTACTTC.

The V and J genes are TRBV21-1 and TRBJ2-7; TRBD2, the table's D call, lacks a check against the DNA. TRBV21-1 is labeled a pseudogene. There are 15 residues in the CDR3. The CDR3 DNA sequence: TGTGCCAGCAGCAAGAAACCTCCCCTAAGCAACGAGCAGTACTTC. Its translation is CASSKKPPLSNEQYF.

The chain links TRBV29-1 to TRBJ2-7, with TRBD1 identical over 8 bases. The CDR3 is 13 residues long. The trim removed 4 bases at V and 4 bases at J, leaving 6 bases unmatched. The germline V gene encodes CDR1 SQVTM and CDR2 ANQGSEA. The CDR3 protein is CSVVTRGQYEQYF. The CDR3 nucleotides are TGCAGCGTTGTCACCAGGGGGCAATACGAGCAGTACTTC.

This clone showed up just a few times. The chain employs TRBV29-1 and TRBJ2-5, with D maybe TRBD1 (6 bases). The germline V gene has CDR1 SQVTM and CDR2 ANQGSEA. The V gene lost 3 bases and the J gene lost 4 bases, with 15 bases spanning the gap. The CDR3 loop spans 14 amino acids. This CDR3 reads CSVDELGARETQYF. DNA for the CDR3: TGCAGCGTTGATGAGCTGGGGGCAAGAGAGACCCAGTACTTC.

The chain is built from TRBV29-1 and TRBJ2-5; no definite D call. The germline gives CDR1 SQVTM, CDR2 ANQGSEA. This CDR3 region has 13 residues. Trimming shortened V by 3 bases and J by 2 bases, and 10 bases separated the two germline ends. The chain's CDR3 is CSVDLARQETQYF. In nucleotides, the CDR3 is TGCAGCGTTGATCTGGCCAGACAAGAGACCCAGTACTTC. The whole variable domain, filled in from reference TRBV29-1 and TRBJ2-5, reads SAVISQKPSRDICQRGTSLTIQCQVDSQVTMMFWYRQQPGQSLTLIATANQGSEATYESGFVIDKFPISRPNLTFSTLTVSNMSPEDSSIYLCSVDLARQETQYFGPGTRLLVL.

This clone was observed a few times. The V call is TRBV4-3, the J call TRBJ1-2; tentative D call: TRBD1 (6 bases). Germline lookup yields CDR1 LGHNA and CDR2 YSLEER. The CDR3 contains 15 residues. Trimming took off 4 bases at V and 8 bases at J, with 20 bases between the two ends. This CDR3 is CASSRTRTERWGYTF. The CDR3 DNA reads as TGCGCCAGCAGCCGGACCCGGACAGAACGCTGGGGCTACACCTTC.

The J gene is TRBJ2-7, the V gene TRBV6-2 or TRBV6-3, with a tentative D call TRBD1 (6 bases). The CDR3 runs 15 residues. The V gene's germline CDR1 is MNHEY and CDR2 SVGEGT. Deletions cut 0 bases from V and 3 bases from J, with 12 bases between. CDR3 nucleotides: TGTGCCAGCAGTTACTCCCCACCACAGGGCTACGAGCAGTACTTC. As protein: CASSYSPPQGYEQYF.

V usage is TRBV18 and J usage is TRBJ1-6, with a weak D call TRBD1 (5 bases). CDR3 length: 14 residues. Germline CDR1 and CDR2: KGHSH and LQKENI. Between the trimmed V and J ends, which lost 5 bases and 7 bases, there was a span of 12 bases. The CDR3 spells CASSVDRENSPLHF. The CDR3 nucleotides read TGTGCCAGCTCAGTTGACAGAGAGAATTCACCCCTCCACTTT. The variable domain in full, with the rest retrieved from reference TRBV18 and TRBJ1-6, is NAGVMQNPRHLVRRRGQEARLRCSPMKGHSHVYWYRQLPEEGLKFMVYLQKENIIDESGMPKERFSAEFPKEGPSILRIQQVVRGDSAAYFCASSVDRENSPLHFGNGTRLTVT.

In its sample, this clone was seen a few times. The CDR3 sequence: CASSLGDSLTNEKLFF. The CDR3 coding sequence is TGTGCCAGCAGCTTAGGAGACAGTTTAACTAATGAAAAACTGTTTTTT. The V and J genes are TRBV7-6 and TRBJ1-4; D is possibly TRBD1 (5 bases). The germline V gene encodes CDR1 SGHVS and CDR2 FNYEAQ. V was pared by 1 base and J by 1 base, with 10 bases between. The CDR3 consists of 16 residues.

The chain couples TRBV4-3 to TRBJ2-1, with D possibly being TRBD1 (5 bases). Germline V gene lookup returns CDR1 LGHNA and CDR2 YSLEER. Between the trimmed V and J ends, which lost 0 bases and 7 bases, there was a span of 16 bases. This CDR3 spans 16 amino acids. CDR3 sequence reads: CASSQDYSGIMNEQFF. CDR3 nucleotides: TGCGCCAGCAGCCAAGATTACTCAGGGATTATGAATGAGCAGTTCTTC.

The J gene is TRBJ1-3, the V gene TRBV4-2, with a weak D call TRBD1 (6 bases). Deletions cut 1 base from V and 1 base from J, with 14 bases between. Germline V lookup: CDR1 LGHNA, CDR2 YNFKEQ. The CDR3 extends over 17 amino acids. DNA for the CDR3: TGTGCCAGCAGCCAAGCCGGGGGGGGCGCTTCTGGAAACACCATATATTTT. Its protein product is CASSQAGGGASGNTIYF.

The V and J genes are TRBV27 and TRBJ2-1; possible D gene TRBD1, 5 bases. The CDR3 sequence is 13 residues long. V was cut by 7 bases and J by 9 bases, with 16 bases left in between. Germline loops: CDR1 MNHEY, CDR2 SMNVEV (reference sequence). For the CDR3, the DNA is TGTGCCAGCACCCCGGCTGGGGCGATTGAGCAGTTCTTC. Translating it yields CASTPAGAIEQFF.

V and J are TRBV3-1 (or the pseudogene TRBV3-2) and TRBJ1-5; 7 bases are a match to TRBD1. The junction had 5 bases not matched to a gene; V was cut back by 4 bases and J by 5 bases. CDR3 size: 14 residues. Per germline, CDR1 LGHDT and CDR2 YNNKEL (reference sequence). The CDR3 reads CASSRQGYDQPQHF. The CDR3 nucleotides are TGTGCCAGCAGCCGACAGGGATACGATCAGCCCCAGCATTTT.

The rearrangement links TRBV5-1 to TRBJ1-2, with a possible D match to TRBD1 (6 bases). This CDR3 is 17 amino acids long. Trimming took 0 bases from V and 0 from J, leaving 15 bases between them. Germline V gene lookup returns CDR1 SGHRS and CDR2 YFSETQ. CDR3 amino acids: CASSLGDYRASNYGYTF. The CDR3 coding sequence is TGCGCCAGCAGCTTGGGGGATTACAGGGCTTCTAACTATGGCTACACCTTC. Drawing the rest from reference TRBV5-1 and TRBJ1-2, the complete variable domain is KAGVTQTPRYLIKTRGQQVTLSCSPISGHRSVSWYQQTPGQGLQFLFEYFSETQRNKGNFPGRFSGRQFSNSRSEMNVSTLELGDSALYLCASSLGDYRASNYGYTFGSGTRLTVV.

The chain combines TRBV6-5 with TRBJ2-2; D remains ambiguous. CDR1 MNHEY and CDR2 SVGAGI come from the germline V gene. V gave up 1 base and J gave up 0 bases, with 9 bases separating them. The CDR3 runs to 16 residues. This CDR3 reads CASSYLRQANTGELFF. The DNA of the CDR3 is TGTGCCAGCAGTTACTTAAGGCAGGCGAACACCGGGGAGCTGTTTTTT.

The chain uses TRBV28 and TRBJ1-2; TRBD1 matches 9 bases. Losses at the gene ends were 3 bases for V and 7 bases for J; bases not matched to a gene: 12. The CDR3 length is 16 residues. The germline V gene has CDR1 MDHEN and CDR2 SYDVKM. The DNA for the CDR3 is TGTGCCAGCAGTTTGCCCTCACAGGGGGCATGGGGTGGCTACACCTTC. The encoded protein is CASSLPSQGAWGGYTF.

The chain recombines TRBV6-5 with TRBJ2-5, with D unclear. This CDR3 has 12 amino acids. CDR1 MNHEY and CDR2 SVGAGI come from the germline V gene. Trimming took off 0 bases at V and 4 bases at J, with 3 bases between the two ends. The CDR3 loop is CASSYSRETQYF. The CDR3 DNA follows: TGTGCCAGCAGTTACTCGAGAGAGACCCAGTACTTC.

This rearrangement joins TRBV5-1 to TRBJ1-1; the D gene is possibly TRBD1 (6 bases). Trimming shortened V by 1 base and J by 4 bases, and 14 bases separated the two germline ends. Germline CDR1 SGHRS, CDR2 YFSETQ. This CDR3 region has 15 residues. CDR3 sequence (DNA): TGCGCCAGCAGCTTGTTAGTAGCCAGGGGCACTGAAGCTTTCTTT. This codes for CASSLLVARGTEAFF.

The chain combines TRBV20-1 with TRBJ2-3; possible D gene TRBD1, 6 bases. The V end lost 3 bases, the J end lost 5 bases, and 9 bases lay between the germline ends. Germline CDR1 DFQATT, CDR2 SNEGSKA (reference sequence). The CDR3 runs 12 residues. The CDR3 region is CSASPTGDTQYF. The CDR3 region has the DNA TGCAGTGCTAGTCCGACAGGAGATACGCAGTATTTT.